The clone carrying this TCR beta chain was seen a handful of times. What it binds is not known. Germline CDR1 MDHEN, CDR2 SYDVKM. V lost 3 bases to trimming and J lost 4 bases; unmatched junction nucleotides: 8. This CDR3 spans 16 amino acids. This sample was included in a study of shared clonotypes between healthy human individuals. Notes on the study in general: Across several donors, naive CD4 shared about 5%, naive CD8 less than 4%, memory CD4 about 2.4%, memory CD8 roughly 0.37%.

Data came from immunoSEQ multiplex PCR; TCRdb stores just in-frame clones and leaves some out. The sample lists about 710,000 clones, approximately 72% seen once, with approximately 1.7% in the top ten. This sequence joins TRBV28 and TRBJ1-4; TRBD1 matches 7 bases. Sequenced sample: memory CD4+ T cells sorted from blood. The subset denotes: CD45RA-negative fraction. This sequence was found in a woman aged 25 to 45 in good health. The CDR3 region is CASSLVPGTDNEKLFF. The DNA of the CDR3 is TGTGCCAGCAGTTTGGTGCCCGGGACAGATAATGAAAAACTGTTTTTT.